This passage covers 10 T cell receptor beta chains from one sample sequenced in a study of blood T cell repertoires in COVID-19. Profiling relied on immunoSEQ multiplex PCR, and the TCRdb table lists in-frame clones only, not all of them. The table lists nearly 300,000 clones, about nine tenths of them singletons. Specimen: peripheral blood. All receptors come from a woman younger than 45 who had recovered from COVID-19.

The chain has TRBV2 and TRBJ1-3, with D maybe TRBD1 (6 bases). CDR3 length: 19 residues. V was shortened by 9 bases and J by 0 bases, with 27 bases between the two germline ends. CDR1 and CDR2 (germline): SNHLY, FYNNEI. This CDR3 reads CASLLTWGRGRSSGNTIYF. The CDR3 DNA is TGTGCCAGTCTCCTAACCTGGGGGCGGGGGAGAAGCTCTGGAAACACCATATATTTT.

The rearrangement links TRBV6-2 or TRBV6-3 to TRBJ2-3; D is perhaps TRBD2 (6 bases). The CDR3 runs 17 residues. V dropped 2 bases and J dropped 2 bases, with 17 bases sitting between them. Germline CDR1 and CDR2: MNHEY and SVGEGT. The CDR3 bases are TGTGCCAGCAGTTACCCAGACTCTAGCGCCTACACAGATACGCAGTATTTT. Protein sequence: CASSYPDSSAYTDTQYF.

The rearrangement joins TRBV6-5 to TRBJ1-2; D might be TRBD1 (5 bases). The CDR3 has 16 residues. With 4 bases removed from V and 0 bases from J, the gap between germline ends came to 15 bases. Germline V CDR1 and CDR2: MNHEY, SVGAGI. CDR3 sequence (DNA): TGTGCCAGCAGTTTGCGGGGGGAAGGAGCTAACTATGGCTACACCTTC. Translation: CASSLRGEGANYGYTF.

CDR3 amino acids: CASRLRGNQPQHF. The DNA for the CDR3 is TGTGCCAGCAGGCTCCGGGGCAATCAGCCCCAGCATTTT. The chain combines TRBV2 with TRBJ1-5; no clear D. Trimming cost V 6 bases and J 2 bases, with 8 bases left between them. The CDR3 runs to 13 residues. Germline CDR1 is SNHLY and CDR2 is FYNNEI.

This clone was observed a handful of times. The chain has TRBV28 and TRBJ1-3; TRBD1 aligns across 8 bases. The CDR3 runs to 15 residues. With 3 bases clipped from V and 4 bases from J, the junction kept 5 bases outside the gene matches. The germline V gene encodes CDR1 MDHEN and CDR2 SYDVKM. CDR3 region: CASSLGQVKGNTIYF. The CDR3 nucleotides are TGTGCCAGCAGTTTGGGACAGGTCAAAGGAAACACCATATATTTT.

This chain joins TRBV9 and TRBJ1-3, with D uncertain. The germline V and J ends were trimmed by 6 bases and 0 bases, with 10 bases remaining between them. This CDR3 comprises 14 residues. Germline V lookup: CDR1 SGDLS, CDR2 YYNGEE. CDR3 bases: TGTGCCAGCAAACCACAGTACTCTGGAAACACCATATATTTT. This codes for CASKPQYSGNTIYF.

The chain couples TRBV3-1 (or the pseudogene TRBV3-2) to TRBJ1-5; D not resolved. The V gene lost 4 bases and the J gene lost 7 bases, with 17 bases spanning the gap. CDR1 and CDR2 (germline): LGHDT, YNNKEL (reference sequence). The CDR3 consists of 15 residues. CDR3 coding DNA: TGTGCCAGCAGCCCCTCCGAGGTTCCCCAACAGCCCCAGCATTTT. Translation: CASSPSEVPQQPQHF.

The chain combines TRBV7-6 with TRBJ1-6; tentatively, D is TRBD1 (5 bases). The CDR3 extends over 21 amino acids. V lost 1 base and J 0 bases, leaving 22 bases between the germline ends. Germline V gene lookup returns CDR1 SGHVS and CDR2 FNYEAQ. CDR3 residues: CASSLVESGLPASSYNSPLHF. DNA for the CDR3: TGTGCCAGCAGCTTAGTTGAGTCGGGACTTCCAGCGAGCTCCTATAATTCACCCCTCCACTTT.

The gene calls are TRBV19 and TRBJ1-2, with D possibly matching TRBD1 (5 bases). The CDR3 runs 15 residues. Per the germline V gene, CDR1 is LNHDA and CDR2 is SQIVND (reference sequence). Trimming shortened V by 8 bases and J by 4 bases, and 20 bases separated the two germline ends. The CDR3 is CASSREGNPLYGYTF. The CDR3 DNA reads as TGTGCCAGTTCCCGGGAGGGGAATCCTCTCTATGGCTACACCTTC.

This chain joins TRBV6-2 or TRBV6-3 and TRBJ1-1; tentative D call: TRBD1 (6 bases). The CDR3 has 15 amino acids. Per the germline V gene, CDR1 is MNHEY and CDR2 is SVGEGT. V was trimmed by 0 bases and J by 7 bases, leaving 15 bases between them. The CDR3 spells CASSYSSRGSGEAFF. CDR3 sequence (DNA): TGTGCCAGCAGTTACTCGAGTAGGGGGAGCGGTGAAGCTTTCTTT.